This note documents a single T cell receptor (beta chain) sequence. Its antigen is not known. This sample is part of a study of cytomegalovirus exposure and HLA in healthy donors. Trimming pared 0 bases from V and 5 bases from J, leaving 11 bases between. Per germline, CDR1 LNHNV and CDR2 YYDKDF (reference sequence). The CDR3 covers 15 residues. Overall study results and limits: Versus the roughly 640-donor mean, an Asian-associated ancestry cluster reportedly showed fewer N-insertions in a later analysis.

The PCR was carried out with 60 Vbeta primers and 13 Jbeta primers. Sequencing was performed with immunoSEQ multiplex PCR; in TCRdb, only in-frame clones are kept and a portion is missing. The data hold approximately 170,000 clones, with approximately 70% observed a single time. The gene calls are TRBV15 and TRBJ2-1; D perhaps matches TRBD2 (5 bases). This clonotype was sampled from a woman in her late teens or twenties in good health and CMV-seropositive. The sequencing sample was made of PBMCs. CDR3 coding DNA: TGTGCCACCAGCAGAGATCTAGGACTTAACAATGAGCAGTTCTTC. This encodes CATSRDLGLNNEQFF.